These 7 T cell receptor beta chains originate from one sample sequenced in a study of Ad26.COV2.S vaccination and SARS-CoV-2 variants. The protocol was immunoSEQ multiplex PCR, while the TCRdb copy is restricted to in-frame clones and leaves out a portion. The sample includes 300,000 to 500,000 clones, 75% to 90% of them seen just once. Treatment reported: around 19 received Ad26.COV2.S at low or high dose, single or two shots; 5 received placebo; per-sample allocation not given. At day 63 after the first vaccine or placebo injection, samples were drawn. The starting material was peripheral blood, obtained in a trial of Ad26.COV2.S vaccine versus placebo. The receptors shown here come from a person aged 18-60 years who received the Ad26.COV2.S COVID-19 vaccine or a placebo.

The chain has TRBV11-2 and TRBJ1-1, with TRBD1 matching 8 bases. The CDR3 is made up of 14 amino acids. Losses at the gene ends were 2 bases for V and 5 bases for J; bases not matched to a gene: 4. CDR1 SGHAT and CDR2 FQNNGV come from the germline V gene. The CDR3 region is CASSLNRGRTEAFF. In nucleotides, the CDR3 is TGTGCCAGCAGCTTAAACAGGGGGAGGACTGAAGCTTTCTTT.

This rearrangement joins TRBV7-2 to TRBJ2-1; 7 bases match TRBD2. This CDR3 region has 13 residues. V gave up 1 base and J gave up 7 bases; unmatched junction bases: 1. Germline assignment: CDR1 SGHTA and CDR2 FQGNSA. DNA for the CDR3: TGTGCCAGCAGCTTAGGAGCGGGGAATGAGCAGTTCTTC. The encoded protein is CASSLGAGNEQFF.

A few counts support this clone. The V gene is TRBV6-6, the J gene TRBJ1-2; D gene uncertain. CDR1 is MNHNY, CDR2 SVGAGI, per germline (reference sequence). There are 14 residues in the CDR3. V was trimmed by 5 bases and J by 4 bases, leaving 14 bases between them. CDR3 sequence: CASSPGTSIYGYTF. DNA for the CDR3: TGTGCCAGCAGTCCTGGAACTTCAATCTATGGCTACACCTTC.

The chain joins TRBV4-1 to TRBJ1-1; no reliable D call. The CDR3 is 15 residues long. V gave up 0 bases and J gave up 4 bases, with 12 bases separating them. CDR1 and CDR2 from the germline V gene are MGHRA and YSYEKL. CDR3 amino acids: CASSQEGNGRTEAFF. The CDR3 coding sequence is TGCGCCAGCAGCCAAGAGGGGAACGGCCGCACTGAAGCTTTCTTT.

The V and J genes are TRBV29-1 and TRBJ2-1; D possibly uses TRBD1 or TRBD2 (5 bases each). Per the germline V gene, CDR1 is SQVTM and CDR2 is ANQGSEA. The V gene lost 0 bases and the J gene lost 5 bases, with 14 bases spanning the gap. The CDR3 length is 15 residues. The chain's CDR3 is CSVEDGARENNEQFF. CDR3 coding DNA: TGCAGCGTTGAAGATGGAGCCAGGGAGAACAATGAGCAGTTCTTC.

The chain links TRBV18 to TRBJ1-2, with TRBD1 identical over 7 bases. Germline V lookup: CDR1 KGHSH, CDR2 LQKENI. J was trimmed by 0 bases and V by 4 bases; bases with no gene match: 8. The CDR3 length is 16 residues. The CDR3 protein is CASSLPRDRANYGYTF. The DNA for the CDR3 is TGTGCCAGCTCACTGCCTCGGGACAGAGCTAACTATGGCTACACCTTC.

In its sample, this clone was seen a few times. The chain employs TRBV6-4 and TRBJ2-1, with D perhaps matching TRBD2 (7 bases). The CDR3 spans 18 residues. Trimming took 2 bases from V and 6 from J, leaving 23 bases between them. Germline V CDR1 and CDR2: MRHNA, SNTAGT. The CDR3 sequence: CASSDPTMVHREGNEQFF. In nucleotides, the CDR3 is TGTGCCAGCAGTGACCCTACCATGGTCCACAGGGAGGGCAATGAGCAGTTCTTC.